The text below deals with one T cell receptor beta chain. This record comes from a study of OX40 agonist ivuxolimab in advanced cancers. Systemic immunosuppression or autoimmune disease history was grounds to exclude patients. V lost 5 bases to trimming and J lost 5 bases; unmatched junction nucleotides: 4. Germline loops: CDR1 SGHTA, CDR2 FQGNSA. This CDR3 comprises 13 residues. The repertoire was sequenced with immunoSEQ multiplex PCR; TCRdb's copy has only in-frame clones and lacks some. This sample has over 80,000 clones; approximately 90% occur once, and the top ten carry 0.9% to 1.2%. The V call is TRBV7-2, the J call TRBJ2-3, with 7 nucleotides matching TRBD1. This sample comprised CD4+ or CD8+ T cells sorted from blood, obtained in a trial of the OX40 agonist ivuxolimab. This TCR derives from an adult with an advanced solid tumor such as melanoma, head and neck, liver or kidney cancer. CDR3 amino acids: CASSIPGGDTQYF. In DNA, the CDR3 is TGTGCCAGCAGCATTCCAGGGGGAGATACGCAGTATTTT.